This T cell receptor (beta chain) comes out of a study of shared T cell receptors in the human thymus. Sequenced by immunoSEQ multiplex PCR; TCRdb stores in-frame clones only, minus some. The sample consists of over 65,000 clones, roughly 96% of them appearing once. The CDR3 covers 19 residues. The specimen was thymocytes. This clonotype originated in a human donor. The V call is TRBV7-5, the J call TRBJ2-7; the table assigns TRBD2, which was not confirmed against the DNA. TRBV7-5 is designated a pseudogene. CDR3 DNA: TGTGTCAGAAGCTTACAAGTCTCGAAAATTCTCCTACGATTGAGGCCTCCTTACTTC. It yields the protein CVRSLQVSKILLRLRPPYF.